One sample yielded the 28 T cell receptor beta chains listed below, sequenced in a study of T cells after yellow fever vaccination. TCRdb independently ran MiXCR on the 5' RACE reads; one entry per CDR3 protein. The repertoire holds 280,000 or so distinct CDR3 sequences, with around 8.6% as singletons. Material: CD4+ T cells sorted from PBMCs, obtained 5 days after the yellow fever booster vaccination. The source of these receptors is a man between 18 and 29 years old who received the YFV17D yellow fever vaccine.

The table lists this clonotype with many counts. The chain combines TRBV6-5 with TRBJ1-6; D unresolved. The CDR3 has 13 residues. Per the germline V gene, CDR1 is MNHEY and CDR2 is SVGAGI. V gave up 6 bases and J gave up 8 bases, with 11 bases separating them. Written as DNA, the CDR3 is TGTGCCAGCAGGGAGAAATTGGATTCACCCCTCCACTTT. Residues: CASREKLDSPLHF.

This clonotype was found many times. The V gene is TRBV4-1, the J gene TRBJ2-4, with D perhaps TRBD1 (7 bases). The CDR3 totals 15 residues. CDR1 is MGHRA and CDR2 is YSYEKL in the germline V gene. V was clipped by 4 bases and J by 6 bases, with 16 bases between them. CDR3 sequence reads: CASSLPGTAGNIQYF. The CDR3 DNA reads TGCGCCAGCAGCCTCCCCGGGACAGCGGGAAACATTCAGTACTTC.

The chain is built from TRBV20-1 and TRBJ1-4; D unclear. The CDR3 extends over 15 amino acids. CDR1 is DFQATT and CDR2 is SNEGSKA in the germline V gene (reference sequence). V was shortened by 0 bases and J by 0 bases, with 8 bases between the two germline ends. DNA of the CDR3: TGCAGTGCTAGAGATGGGCGTGCAACTAATGAAAAACTGTTTTTT. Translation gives CSARDGRATNEKLFF.

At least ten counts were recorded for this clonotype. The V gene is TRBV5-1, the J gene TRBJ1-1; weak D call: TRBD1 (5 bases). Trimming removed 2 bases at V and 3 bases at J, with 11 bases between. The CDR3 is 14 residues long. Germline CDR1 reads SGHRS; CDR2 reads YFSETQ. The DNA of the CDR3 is TGCGCCAGCAGCTTAGAAGGGGTGGACACTGAAGCTTTCTTT. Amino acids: CASSLEGVDTEAFF.

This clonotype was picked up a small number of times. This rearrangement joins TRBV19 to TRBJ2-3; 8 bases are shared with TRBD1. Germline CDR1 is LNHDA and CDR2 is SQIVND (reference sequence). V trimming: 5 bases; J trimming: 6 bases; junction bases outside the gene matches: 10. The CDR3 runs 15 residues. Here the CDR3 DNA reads TGTGCCAGTAGTGTGGACAGGGCGACTTACGATACGCAGTATTTT. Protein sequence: CASSVDRATYDTQYF.

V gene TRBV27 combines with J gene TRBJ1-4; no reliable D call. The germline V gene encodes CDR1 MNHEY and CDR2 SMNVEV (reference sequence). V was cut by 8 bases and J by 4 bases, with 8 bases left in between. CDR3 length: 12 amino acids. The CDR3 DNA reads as TGTGCCAGCCGGTCCAATAATGAAAAACTGTTTTTT. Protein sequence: CASRSNNEKLFF.

The CDR3 is CASSLRSGGAHEQFF. DNA of the CDR3: TGTGCCAGCAGCTTAAGGAGCGGGGGGGCCCATGAGCAGTTCTTC. J is TRBJ2-1 and V is TRBV7-2, with 10 bases identical to TRBD2. The V gene end was trimmed by 2 bases and the J gene end by 8 bases; junction bases not matched to a gene: 6. Germline V gene data show CDR1 as SGHTA and CDR2 as FQGNSA. The CDR3 sequence is 15 residues long.

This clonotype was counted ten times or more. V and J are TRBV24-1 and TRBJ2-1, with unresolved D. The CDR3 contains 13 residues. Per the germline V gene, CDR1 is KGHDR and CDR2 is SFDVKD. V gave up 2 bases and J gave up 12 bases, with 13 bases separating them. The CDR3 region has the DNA TGTGCCACCAGTGATTCGGGTCATGGTGGGCAGTTCTTC. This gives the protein CATSDSGHGGQFF.

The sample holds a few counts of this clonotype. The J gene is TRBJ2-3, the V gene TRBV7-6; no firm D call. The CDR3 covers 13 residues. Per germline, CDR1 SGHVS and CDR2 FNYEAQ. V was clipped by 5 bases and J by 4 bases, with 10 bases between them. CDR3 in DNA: TGTGCCAGCAGCCAGCAGTTTCCAGATACGCAGTATTTT. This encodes CASSQQFPDTQYF.

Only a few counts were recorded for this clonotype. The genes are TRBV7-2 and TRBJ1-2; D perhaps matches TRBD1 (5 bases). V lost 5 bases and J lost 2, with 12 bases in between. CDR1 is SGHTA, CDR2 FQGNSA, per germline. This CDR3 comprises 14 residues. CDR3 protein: CASSARDSNYGYTF. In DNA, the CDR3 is TGTGCCAGCAGCGCCCGAGACAGCAACTATGGCTACACCTTC. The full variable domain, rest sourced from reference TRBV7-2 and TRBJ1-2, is GAGVSQSPSNKVTEKGKDVELRCDPISGHTALYWYRQSLGQGLEFLIYFQGNSAPDKSGLPSDRFSAERTGGSVSTLTIQRTQQEDSAVYLCASSARDSNYGYTFGSGTRLTVV.

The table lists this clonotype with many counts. CDR3: CASSAWGAGGYTF. CDR3 coding DNA: TGTGCCAGCAGTGCATGGGGGGCGGGCGGCTACACCTTC. V and J are TRBV6-1 and TRBJ1-2; D might be TRBD1 (6 bases). This CDR3 contains 13 residues. Deletions cut 4 bases from V and 8 bases from J, with 14 bases between. CDR1 and CDR2 from the germline V gene are MNHNS and SASEGT.

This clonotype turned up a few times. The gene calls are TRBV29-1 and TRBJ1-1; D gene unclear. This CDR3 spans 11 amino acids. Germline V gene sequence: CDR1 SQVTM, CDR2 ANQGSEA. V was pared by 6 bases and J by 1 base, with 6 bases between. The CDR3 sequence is CSVRENTEAFF. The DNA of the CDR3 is TGCAGCGTCCGAGAGAACACTGAAGCTTTCTTT.

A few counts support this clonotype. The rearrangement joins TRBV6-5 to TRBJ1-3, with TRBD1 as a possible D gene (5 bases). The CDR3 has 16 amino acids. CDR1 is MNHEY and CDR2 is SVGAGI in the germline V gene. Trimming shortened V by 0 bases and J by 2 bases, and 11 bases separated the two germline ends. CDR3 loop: CASSYSTRVAGNTIYF. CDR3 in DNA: TGTGCCAGCAGTTACTCGACCAGGGTGGCTGGAAACACCATATATTTT.

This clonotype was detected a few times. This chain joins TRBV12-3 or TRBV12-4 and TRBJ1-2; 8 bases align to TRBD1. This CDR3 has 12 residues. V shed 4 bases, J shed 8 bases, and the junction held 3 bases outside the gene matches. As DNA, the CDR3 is TGTGCCAGCAGTTGGACAGGGAAGGGCTACACCTTC. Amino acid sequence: CASSWTGKGYTF.

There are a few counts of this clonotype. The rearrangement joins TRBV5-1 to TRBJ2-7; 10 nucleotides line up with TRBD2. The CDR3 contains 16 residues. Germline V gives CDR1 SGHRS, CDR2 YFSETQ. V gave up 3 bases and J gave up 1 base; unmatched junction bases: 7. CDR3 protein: CASSSGSGGPSYEQYF. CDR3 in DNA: TGCGCCAGCAGCTCGGGTAGCGGGGGGCCTTCCTACGAGCAGTACTTC.

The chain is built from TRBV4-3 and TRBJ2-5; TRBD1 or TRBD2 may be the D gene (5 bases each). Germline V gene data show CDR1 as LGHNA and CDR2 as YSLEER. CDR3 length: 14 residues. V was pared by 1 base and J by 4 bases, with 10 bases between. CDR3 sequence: CASSQVGVPETQYF. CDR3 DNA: TGCGCCAGCAGCCAAGTGGGGGTCCCAGAGACCCAGTACTTC.

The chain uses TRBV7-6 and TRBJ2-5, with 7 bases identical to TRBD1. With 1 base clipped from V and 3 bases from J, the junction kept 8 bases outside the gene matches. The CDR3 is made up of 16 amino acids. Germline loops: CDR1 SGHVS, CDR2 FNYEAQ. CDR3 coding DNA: TGTGCCAGCAGCTTAGTCTTCCGGGACAGAAAAGAGACCCAGTACTTC. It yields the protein CASSLVFRDRKETQYF.

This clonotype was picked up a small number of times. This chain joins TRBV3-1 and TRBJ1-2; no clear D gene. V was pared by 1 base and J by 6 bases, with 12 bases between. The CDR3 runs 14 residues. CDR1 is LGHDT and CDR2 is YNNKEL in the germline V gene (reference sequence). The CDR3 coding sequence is TGTGCCAGCAGCCAAGTGATCACCGGGAATGGCTACACCTTC. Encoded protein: CASSQVITGNGYTF.

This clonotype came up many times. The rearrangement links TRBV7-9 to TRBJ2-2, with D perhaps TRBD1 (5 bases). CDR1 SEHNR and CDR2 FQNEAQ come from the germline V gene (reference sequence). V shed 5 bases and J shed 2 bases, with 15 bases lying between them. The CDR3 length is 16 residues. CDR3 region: CASSATRVGNTGELFF. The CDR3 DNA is TGTGCCAGCAGCGCTACCAGGGTCGGCAACACCGGGGAGCTGTTTTTT.

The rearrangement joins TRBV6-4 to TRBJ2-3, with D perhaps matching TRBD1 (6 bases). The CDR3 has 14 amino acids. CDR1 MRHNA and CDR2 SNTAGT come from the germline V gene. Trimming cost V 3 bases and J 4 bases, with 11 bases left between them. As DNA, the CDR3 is TGTGCCAGCAGTGAGACAGGTGGGGCAGATACGCAGTATTTT. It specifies CASSETGGADTQYF.

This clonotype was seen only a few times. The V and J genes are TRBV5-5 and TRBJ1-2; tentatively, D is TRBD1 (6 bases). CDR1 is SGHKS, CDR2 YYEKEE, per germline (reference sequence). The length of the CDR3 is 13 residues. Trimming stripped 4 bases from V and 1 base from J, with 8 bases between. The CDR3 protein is CASSKDSNYGYTF. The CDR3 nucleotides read TGTGCCAGCAGCAAGGACAGTAACTATGGCTACACCTTC.

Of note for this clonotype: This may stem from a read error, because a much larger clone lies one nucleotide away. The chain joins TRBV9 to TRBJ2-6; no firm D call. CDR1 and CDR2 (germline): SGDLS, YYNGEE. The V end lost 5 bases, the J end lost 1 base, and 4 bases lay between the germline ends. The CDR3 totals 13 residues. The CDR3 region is CASRQSGANVLTF. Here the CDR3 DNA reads TGTGCCAGCAGGCAGTCTGGGGCCAACGTCCTGACTTTC.

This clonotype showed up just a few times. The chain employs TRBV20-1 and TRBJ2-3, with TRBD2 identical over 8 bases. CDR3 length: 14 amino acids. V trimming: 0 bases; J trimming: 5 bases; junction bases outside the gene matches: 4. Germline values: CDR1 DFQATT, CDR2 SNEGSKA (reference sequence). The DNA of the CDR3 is TGCAGTGCTAGAGAGACTAGCGACAGAGATACGCAGTATTTT. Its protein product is CSARETSDRDTQYF.

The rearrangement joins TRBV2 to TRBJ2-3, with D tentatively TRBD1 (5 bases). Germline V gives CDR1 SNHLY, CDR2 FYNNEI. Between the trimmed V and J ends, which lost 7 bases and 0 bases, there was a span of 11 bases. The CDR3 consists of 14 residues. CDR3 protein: CASTPQGSTDTQYF. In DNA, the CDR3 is TGTGCCAGCACCCCTCAGGGAAGCACAGATACGCAGTATTTT.

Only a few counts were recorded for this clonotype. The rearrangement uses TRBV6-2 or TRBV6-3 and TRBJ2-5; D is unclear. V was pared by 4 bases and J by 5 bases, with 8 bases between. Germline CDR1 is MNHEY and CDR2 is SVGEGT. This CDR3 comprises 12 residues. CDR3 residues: CASSSVVETQYF. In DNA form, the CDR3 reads TGTGCCAGCAGTTCCGTTGTGGAGACCCAGTACTTC.

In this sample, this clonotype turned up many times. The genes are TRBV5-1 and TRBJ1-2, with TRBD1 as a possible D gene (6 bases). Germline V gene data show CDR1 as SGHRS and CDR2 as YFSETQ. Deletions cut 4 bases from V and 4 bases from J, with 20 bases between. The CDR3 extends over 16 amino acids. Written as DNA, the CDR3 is TGCGCCAGCAGCGCGACCACGGACAGATTTGGCTATGGCTACACCTTC. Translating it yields CASSATTDRFGYGYTF.

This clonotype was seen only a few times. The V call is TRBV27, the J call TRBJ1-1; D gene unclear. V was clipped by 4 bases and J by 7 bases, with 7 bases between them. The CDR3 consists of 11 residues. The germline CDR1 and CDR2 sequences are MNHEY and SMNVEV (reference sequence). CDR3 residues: CASSSHGEAFF. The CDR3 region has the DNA TGTGCCAGCAGTTCACACGGTGAAGCTTTCTTT.

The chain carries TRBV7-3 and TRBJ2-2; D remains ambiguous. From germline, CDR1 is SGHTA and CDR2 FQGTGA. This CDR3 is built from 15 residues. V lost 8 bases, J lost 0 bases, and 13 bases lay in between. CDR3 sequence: CASQASGSNTGELFF. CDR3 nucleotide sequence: TGTGCCAGCCAAGCATCCGGGTCGAACACCGGGGAGCTGTTTTTT.